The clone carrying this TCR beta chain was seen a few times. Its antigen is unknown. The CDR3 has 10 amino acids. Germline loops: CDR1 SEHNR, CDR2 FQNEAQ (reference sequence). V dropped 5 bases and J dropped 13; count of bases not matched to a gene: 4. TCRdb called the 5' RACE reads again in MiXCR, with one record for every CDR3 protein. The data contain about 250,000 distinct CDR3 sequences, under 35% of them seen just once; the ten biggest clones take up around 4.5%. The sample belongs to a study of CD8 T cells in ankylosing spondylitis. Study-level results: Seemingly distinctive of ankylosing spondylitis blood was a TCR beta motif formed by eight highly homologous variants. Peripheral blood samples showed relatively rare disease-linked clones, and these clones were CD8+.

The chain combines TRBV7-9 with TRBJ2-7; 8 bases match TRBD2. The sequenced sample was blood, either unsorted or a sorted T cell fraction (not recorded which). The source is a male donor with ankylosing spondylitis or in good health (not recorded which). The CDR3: CASSPGTSYF. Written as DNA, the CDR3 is TGTGCCAGCAGCCCCGGGACTAGTTACTTC.